The entry below describes one T cell receptor beta chain. Germline values: CDR1 DFQATT, CDR2 SNEGSKA (reference sequence). V was pared by 3 bases and J by 8 bases, with 11 bases between. The CDR3 length is 13 residues. These data belong to a study of early T cells in non-severe SARS-CoV-2 infection. In TCRdb, the 5' RACE reads were re-called with MiXCR into one record per CDR3 protein. The sample lists roughly 52,000 distinct CDR3 sequences, about 6% occurring once. Sequences were derived from whole blood, sampled at baseline. The chain links TRBV20-1 to TRBJ1-6, with D maybe TRBD1 (6 bases). The TCR comes from an adult who was a healthcare worker with PCR-confirmed SARS-CoV-2 infection or an uninfected control (not recorded which). The CDR3, as DNA: TGCAGTGCTAGGGTACACAGGGATTCACCCCTCCACTTT. Residues: CSARVHRDSPLHF.